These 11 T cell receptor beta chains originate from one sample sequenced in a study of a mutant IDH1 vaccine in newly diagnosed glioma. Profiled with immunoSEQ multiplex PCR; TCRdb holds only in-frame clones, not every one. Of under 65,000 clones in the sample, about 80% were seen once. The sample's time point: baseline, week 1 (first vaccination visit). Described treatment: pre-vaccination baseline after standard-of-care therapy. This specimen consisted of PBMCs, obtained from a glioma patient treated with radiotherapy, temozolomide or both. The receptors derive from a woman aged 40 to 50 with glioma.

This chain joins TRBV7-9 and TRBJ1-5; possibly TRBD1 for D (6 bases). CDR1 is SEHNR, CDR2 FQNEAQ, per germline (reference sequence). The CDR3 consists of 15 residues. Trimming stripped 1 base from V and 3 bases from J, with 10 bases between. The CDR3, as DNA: TGTGCCAGCAGCTTAGGGGGGGCCCCCAATCAGCCCCAGCATTTT. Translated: CASSLGGAPNQPQHF.

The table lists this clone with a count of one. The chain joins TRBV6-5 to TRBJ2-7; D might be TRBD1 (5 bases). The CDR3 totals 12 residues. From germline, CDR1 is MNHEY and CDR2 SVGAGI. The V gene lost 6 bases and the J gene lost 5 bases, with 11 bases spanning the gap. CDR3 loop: CASSSGSDEQYF. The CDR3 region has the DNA TGTGCCAGCAGCTCAGGGTCAGACGAGCAGTACTTC.

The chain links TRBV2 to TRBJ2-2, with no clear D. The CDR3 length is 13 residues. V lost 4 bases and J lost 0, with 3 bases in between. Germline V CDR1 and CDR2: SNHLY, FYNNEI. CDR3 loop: CASSVTNTGELFF. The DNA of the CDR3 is TGTGCCAGCAGTGTCACGAACACCGGGGAGCTGTTTTTT. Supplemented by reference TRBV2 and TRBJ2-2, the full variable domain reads EPEVTQTPSHQVTQMGQEVILRCVPISNHLYFYWYRQILGQKVEFLVSFYNNEISEKSEIFDDQFSVERPDGSNFTLKIRSTKLEDSAMYFCASSVTNTGELFFGEGSRLTVL.

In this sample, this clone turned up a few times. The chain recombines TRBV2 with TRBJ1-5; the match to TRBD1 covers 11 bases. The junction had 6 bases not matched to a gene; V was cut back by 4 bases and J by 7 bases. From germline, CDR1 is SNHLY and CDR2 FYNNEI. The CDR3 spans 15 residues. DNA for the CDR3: TGTGCCAGCAGTGCGGGGACAGGGGGGAACCAGCCCCAGCATTTT. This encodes CASSAGTGGNQPQHF. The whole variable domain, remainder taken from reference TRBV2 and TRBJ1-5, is EPEVTQTPSHQVTQMGQEVILRCVPISNHLYFYWYRQILGQKVEFLVSFYNNEISEKSEIFDDQFSVERPDGSNFTLKIRSTKLEDSAMYFCASSAGTGGNQPQHFGDGTRLSIL.

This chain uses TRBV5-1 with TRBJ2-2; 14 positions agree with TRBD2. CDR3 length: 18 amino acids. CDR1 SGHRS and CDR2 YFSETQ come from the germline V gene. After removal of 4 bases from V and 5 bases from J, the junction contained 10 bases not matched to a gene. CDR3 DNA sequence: TGCGCCAGCAGCCTAGGGACTAGCGGGGGCCTGGGGACCGGGGAGCTGTTTTTT. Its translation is CASSLGTSGGLGTGELFF.

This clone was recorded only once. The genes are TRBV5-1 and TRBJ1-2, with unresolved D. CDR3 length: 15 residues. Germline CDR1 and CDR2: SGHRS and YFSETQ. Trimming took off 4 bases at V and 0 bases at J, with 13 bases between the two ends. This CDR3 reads CASSKEGIANYGYTF. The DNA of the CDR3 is TGCGCCAGCAGCAAGGAGGGTATAGCTAACTATGGCTACACCTTC.

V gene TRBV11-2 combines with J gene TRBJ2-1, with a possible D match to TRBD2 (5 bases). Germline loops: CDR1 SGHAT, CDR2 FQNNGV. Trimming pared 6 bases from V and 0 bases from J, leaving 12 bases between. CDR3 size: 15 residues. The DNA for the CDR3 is TGTGCCAGCAGTCTGACTGGGAGCTCCTACAATGAGCAGTTCTTC. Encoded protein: CASSLTGSSYNEQFF.

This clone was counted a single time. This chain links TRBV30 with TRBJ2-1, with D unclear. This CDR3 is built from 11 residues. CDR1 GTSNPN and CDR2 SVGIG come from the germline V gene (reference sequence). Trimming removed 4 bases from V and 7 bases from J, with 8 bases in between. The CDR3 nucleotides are TGTGCCTGGAAGCCCCTGAATGAGCAGTTCTTC. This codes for CAWKPLNEQFF. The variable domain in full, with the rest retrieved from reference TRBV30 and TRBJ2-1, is SQTIHQWPATLVQPVGSPLSLECTVEGTSNPNLYWYRQAAGRGLQLLFYSVGIGQISSEVPQNLSASRPQDRQFILSSKKLLLSDSGFYLCAWKPLNEQFFGPGTRLTVL.

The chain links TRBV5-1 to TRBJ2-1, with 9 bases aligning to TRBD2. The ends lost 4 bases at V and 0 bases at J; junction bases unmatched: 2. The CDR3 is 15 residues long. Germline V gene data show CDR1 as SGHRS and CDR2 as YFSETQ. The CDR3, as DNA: TGCGCCAGCAGCCTAGCGGGGAGCTCCTACAATGAGCAGTTCTTC. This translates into CASSLAGSSYNEQFF.

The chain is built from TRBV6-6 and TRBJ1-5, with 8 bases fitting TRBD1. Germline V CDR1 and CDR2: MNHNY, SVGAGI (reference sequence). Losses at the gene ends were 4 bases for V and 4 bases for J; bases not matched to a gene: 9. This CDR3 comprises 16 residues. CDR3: CASSSYDRGGNQPQHF. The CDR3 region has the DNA TGTGCCAGCAGTTCGTATGACAGGGGAGGGAATCAGCCCCAGCATTTT.

The CDR3 reads CASSFGLGNQPQHF. The CDR3 DNA follows: TGTGCCAGCAGCTTCGGACTTGGCAATCAGCCCCAGCATTTT. V and J are TRBV7-9 and TRBJ1-5; D remains unclear. CDR3 size: 14 residues. The V end was cut by 3 bases, the J end by 2 bases, with 8 bases between. In germline, CDR1 is SEHNR, CDR2 FQNEAQ (reference sequence). The full variable domain, in which reference TRBV7-9 and TRBJ1-5 provide the parts outside the CDR3, is DTGVSQNPRHKITKRGQNVTFRCDPISEHNRLYWYRQTLGQGPEFLTYFQNEAQLEKSRLLSDRFSAERPKGSFSTLEIQRTEQGDSAMYLCASSFGLGNQPQHFGDGTRLSIL.